The entry that follows covers one T cell receptor (beta chain) sequence. Its matching antigen is unknown. Every isolated RNA sample was fully reverse transcribed, so sequencing captured expressed TCRB transcripts. The table came from immunoSEQ multiplex PCR; TCRdb's copy has only in-frame clones and leaves some out. The data contain 200,000 to 250,000 clones, roughly 14% of them seen just once; the ten biggest clones take up roughly 0.02%. The sample originates from a study of beta chain features in type 1 diabetes. Findings of the study overall: Naive, central memory and Treg TCRB repertoires seemed to resemble each other more closely in patients than they did in healthy donors. Type 1 diabetes patients had moderately but significantly shorter TCRB CDR3s in all four CD4+ subsets. Reduced insertions and increased deletions marked VDJ junctions in type 1 diabetes patients.

The source is a man aged 25-45 years with type 1 diabetes. Sequenced: naive CD4+ T cells from blood.

The CDR3 is CAISESEGNTEAFF. The CDR3 nucleotides are TGTGCCATCAGTGAAAGCGAGGGGAACACTGAAGCTTTCTTT. The gene calls are TRBV10-3 and TRBJ1-1, with D hard to call. V was trimmed by 3 bases and J by 1 base, leaving 9 bases between them. Per the germline V gene, CDR1 is ENHRY and CDR2 is SYGVKD. CDR3 length equals 14 residues.